The clone carrying this T cell receptor (beta chain) was observed a single time. Its antigen is as yet unknown. These data originate in a study of OX40 agonist ivuxolimab in advanced cancers. Study context: Patients received ivuxolimab, an intravenous treatment, every 2 weeks at 0.01 to 10 mg/kg.

Using immunoSEQ multiplex PCR, the repertoire was profiled, and TCRdb retains in-frame clones only, with some absent. The table has around 51,000 clones, around 77% seen once. Germline CDR1 SGHRS, CDR2 YFSETQ. Trimming shortened V by 4 bases and J by 4 bases, and 18 bases separated the two germline ends. CDR3 length: 15 residues. Whole-study findings and limits: Among some nonresponders, normalized T-cell clonal expansion was also low.

The chain is built from TRBV5-1 and TRBJ2-7; maybe TRBD1 (6 bases). This receptor was obtained from an adult with an advanced solid tumor such as melanoma, head and neck, liver or kidney cancer. The source was CD4+ or CD8+ T cells sorted from blood, collected in a trial of the OX40 agonist ivuxolimab. Here the CDR3 reads CASSPAVTGAYEQYF. In nucleotides, the CDR3 is TGCGCCAGCAGCCCCGCCGTGACAGGAGCTTACGAGCAGTACTTC.